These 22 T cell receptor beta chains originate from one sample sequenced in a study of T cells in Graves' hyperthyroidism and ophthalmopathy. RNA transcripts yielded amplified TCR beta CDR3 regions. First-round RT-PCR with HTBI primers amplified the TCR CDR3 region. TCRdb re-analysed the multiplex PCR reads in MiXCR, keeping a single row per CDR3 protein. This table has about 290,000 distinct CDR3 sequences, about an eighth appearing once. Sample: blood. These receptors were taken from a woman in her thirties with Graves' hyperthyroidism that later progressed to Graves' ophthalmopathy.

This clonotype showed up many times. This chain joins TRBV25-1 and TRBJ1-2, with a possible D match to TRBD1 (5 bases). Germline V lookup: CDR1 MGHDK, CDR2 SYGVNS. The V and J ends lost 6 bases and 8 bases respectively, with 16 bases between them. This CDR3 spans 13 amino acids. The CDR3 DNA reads TGTGCCAGCAGAGGTTCGGACACCCTGGGCTACACCTTC. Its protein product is CASRGSDTLGYTF.

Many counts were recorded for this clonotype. The CDR3 spells CASSLVWQANSPLHF. CDR3 coding DNA: TGTGCCAGCAGTTTAGTCTGGCAGGCCAATTCACCCCTCCACTTT. The chain uses TRBV27 and TRBJ1-6; D unresolved. Per germline, CDR1 MNHEY and CDR2 SMNVEV (reference sequence). Trimming shortened V by 2 bases and J by 7 bases, and 12 bases separated the two germline ends. The CDR3 has 15 residues.

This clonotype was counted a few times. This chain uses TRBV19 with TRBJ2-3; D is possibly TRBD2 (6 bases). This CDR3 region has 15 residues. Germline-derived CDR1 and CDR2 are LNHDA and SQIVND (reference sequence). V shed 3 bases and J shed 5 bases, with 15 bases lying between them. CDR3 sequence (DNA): TGTGCCAGTAGTATGCAGGCGGGATGGGAAGATACGCAGTATTTT. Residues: CASSMQAGWEDTQYF. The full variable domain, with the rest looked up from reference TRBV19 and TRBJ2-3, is DGGITQSPKYLFRKEGQNVTLSCEQNLNHDAMYWYRQDPGQGLRLIYYSQIVNDFQKGDIAEGYSVSREKKESFPLTVTSAQKNPTAFYLCASSMQAGWEDTQYFGPGTRLTVL.

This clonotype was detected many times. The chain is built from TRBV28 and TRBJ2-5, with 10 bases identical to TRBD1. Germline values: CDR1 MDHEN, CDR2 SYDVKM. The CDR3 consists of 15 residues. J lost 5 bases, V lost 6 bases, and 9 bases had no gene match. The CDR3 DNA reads TGTGCCAGCAGCCTACACGGGACAGGGGATGAGACCCAGTACTTC. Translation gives CASSLHGTGDETQYF. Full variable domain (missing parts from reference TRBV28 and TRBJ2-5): DVKVTQSSRYLVKRTGEKVFLECVQDMDHENMFWYRQDPGLGLRLIYFSYDVKMKEKGDIPEGYSVSREKKERFSLILESASTNQTSMYLCASSLHGTGDETQYFGPGTRLLVL.

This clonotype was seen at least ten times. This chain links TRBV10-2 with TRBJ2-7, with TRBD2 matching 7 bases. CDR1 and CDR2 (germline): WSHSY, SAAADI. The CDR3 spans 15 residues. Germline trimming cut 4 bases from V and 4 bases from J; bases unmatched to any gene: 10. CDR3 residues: CASSAATGGRYEQYF. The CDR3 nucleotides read TGCGCCAGCAGTGCCGCGACTGGCGGGAGATACGAGCAGTACTTC.

DNA of the CDR3: TGTGCCAGCAGCTTGAACGGGAAGGTCGTGTACGAGCAGTACTTC. Translation: CASSLNGKVVYEQYF. The V and J genes are TRBV5-6 and TRBJ2-7; perhaps TRBD2 as D (5 bases). The V and J ends lost 1 base and 4 bases respectively, with 15 bases between them. The V gene's germline CDR1 is SGHDT and CDR2 YYEEEE. The CDR3 contains 15 residues.

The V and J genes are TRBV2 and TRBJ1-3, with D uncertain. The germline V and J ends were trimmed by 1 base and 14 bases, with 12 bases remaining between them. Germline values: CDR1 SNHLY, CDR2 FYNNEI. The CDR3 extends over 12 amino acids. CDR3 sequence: CASSEVQFVLYF. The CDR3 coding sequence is TGTGCCAGCAGTGAAGTCCAGTTCGTGTTATATTTT.

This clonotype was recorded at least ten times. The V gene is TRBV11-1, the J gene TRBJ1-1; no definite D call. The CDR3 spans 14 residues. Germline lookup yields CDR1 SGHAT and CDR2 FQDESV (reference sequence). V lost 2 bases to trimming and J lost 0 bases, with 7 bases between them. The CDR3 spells CASSLSNLNTEAFF. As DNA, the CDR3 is TGTGCCAGCAGCTTATCGAACCTGAACACTGAAGCTTTCTTT.

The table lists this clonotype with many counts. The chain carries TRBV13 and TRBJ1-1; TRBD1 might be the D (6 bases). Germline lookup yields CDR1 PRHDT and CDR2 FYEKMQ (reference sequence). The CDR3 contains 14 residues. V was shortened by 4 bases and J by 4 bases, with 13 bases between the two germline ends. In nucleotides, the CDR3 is TGTGCCAGCAGCTCCGCAAAGGGGGGCACTGAAGCTTTCTTT. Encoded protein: CASSSAKGGTEAFF. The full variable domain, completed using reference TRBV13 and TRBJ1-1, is AAGVIQSPRHLIKEKRETATLKCYPIPRHDTVYWYQQGPGQDPQFLISFYEKMQSDKGSIPDRFSAQQFSDYHSELNMSSLELGDSALYFCASSSAKGGTEAFFGQGTRLTVV.

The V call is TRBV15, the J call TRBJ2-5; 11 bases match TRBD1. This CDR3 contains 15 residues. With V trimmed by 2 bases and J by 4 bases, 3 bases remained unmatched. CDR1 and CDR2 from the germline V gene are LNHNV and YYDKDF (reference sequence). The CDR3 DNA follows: TGTGCCACCAGCAGACCGGGACAGGGGGGAGAGACCCAGTACTTC. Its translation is CATSRPGQGGETQYF.

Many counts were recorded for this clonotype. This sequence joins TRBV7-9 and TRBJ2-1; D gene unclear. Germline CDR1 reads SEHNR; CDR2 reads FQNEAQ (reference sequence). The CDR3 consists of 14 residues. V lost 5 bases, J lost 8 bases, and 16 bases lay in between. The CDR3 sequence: CASSQPGRSDEQFF. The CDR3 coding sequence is TGTGCCAGCAGCCAACCTGGCAGAAGCGATGAGCAGTTCTTC.

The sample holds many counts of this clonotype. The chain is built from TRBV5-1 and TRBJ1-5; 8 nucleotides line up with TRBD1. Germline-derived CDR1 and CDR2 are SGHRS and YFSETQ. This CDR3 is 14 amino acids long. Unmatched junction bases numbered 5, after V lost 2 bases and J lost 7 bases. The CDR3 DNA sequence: TGCGCCAGCAGCTTAGGGACAGGCAGGCAGCCCCAGCATTTT. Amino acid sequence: CASSLGTGRQPQHF.

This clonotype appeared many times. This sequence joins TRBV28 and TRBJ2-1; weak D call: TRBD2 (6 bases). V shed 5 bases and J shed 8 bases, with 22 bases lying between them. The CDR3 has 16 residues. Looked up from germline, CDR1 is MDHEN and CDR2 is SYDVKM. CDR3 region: CASSHLPGLQHYEQFF. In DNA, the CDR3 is TGTGCCAGCAGTCACCTCCCGGGACTCCAACACTATGAGCAGTTCTTC. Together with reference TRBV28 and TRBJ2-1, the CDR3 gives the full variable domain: DVKVTQSSRYLVKRTGEKVFLECVQDMDHENMFWYRQDPGLGLRLIYFSYDVKMKEKGDIPEGYSVSREKKERFSLILESASTNQTSMYLCASSHLPGLQHYEQFFGPGTRLTVL.

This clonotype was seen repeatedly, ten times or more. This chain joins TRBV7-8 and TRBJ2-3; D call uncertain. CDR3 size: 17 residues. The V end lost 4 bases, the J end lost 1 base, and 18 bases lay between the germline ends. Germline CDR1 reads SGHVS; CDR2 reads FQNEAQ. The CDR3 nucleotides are TGTGCCAGCAGCTCTATTATTTTTGGTGAACGCACAGATACGCAGTATTTT. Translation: CASSSIIFGERTDTQYF.

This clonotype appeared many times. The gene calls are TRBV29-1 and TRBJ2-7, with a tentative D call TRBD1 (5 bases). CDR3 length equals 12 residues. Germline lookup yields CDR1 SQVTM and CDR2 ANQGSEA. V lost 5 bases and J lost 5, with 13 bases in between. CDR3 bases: TGCAGCGTTACCGGCAGGGCCGACGAGCAGTACTTC. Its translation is CSVTGRADEQYF.

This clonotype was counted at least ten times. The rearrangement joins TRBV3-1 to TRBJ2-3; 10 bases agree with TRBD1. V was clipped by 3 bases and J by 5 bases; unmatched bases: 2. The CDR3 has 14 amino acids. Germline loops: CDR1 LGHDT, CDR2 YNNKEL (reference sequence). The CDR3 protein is CASSHGTGVDTQYF. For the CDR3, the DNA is TGTGCCAGCAGCCACGGGACAGGGGTAGATACGCAGTATTTT.

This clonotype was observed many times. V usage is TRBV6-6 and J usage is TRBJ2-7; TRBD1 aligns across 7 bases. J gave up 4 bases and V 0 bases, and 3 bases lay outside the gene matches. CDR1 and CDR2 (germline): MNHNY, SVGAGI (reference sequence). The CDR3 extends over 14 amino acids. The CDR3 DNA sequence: TGTGCCAGCAGTTACTCGACAGGGATGTACGAGCAGTACTTC. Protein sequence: CASSYSTGMYEQYF.

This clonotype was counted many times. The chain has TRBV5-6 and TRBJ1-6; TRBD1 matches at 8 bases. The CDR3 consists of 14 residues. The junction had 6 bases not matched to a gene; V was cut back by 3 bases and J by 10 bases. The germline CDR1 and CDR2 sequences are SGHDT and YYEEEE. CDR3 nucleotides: TGTGCCAGCAGCTCCGGACAGGGTGGCTCACCCCTCCACTTT. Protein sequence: CASSSGQGGSPLHF. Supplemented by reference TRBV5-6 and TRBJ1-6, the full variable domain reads DAGVTQSPTHLIKTRGQQVTLRCSPKSGHDTVSWYQQALGQGPQFIFQYYEEEERQRGNFPDRFSGHQFPNYSSELNVNALLLGDSALYLCASSSGQGGSPLHFGNGTRLTVT.

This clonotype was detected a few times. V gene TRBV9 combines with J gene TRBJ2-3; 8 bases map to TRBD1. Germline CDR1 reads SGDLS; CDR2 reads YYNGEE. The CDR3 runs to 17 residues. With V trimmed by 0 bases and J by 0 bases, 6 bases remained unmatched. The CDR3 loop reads CASSVAQGAFSTDTQYF. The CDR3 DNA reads TGTGCCAGCAGCGTAGCCCAGGGGGCGTTCAGCACAGATACGCAGTATTTT.

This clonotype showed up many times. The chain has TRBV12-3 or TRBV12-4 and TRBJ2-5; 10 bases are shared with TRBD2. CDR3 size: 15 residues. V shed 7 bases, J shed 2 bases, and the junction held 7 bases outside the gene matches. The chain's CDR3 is CASNPGLALQETQYF. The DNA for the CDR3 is TGTGCCAGCAATCCGGGACTAGCGTTGCAAGAGACCCAGTACTTC.

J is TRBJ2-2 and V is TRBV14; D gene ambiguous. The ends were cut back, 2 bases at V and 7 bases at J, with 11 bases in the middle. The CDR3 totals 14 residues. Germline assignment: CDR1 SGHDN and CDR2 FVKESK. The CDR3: CASSQSRLNGELFF. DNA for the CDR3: TGTGCCAGCAGCCAATCCCGACTGAACGGGGAGCTGTTTTTT.

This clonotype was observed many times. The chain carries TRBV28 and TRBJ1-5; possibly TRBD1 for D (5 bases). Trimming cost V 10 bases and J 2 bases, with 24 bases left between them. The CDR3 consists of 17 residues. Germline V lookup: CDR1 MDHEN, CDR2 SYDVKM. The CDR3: CATQLSGPTGGNQPQHF. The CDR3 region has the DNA TGTGCCACCCAACTCTCAGGGCCCACCGGAGGCAATCAGCCCCAGCATTTT. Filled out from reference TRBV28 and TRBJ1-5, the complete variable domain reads DVKVTQSSRYLVKRTGEKVFLECVQDMDHENMFWYRQDPGLGLRLIYFSYDVKMKEKGDIPEGYSVSREKKERFSLILESASTNQTSMYLCATQLSGPTGGNQPQHFGDGTRLSIL.